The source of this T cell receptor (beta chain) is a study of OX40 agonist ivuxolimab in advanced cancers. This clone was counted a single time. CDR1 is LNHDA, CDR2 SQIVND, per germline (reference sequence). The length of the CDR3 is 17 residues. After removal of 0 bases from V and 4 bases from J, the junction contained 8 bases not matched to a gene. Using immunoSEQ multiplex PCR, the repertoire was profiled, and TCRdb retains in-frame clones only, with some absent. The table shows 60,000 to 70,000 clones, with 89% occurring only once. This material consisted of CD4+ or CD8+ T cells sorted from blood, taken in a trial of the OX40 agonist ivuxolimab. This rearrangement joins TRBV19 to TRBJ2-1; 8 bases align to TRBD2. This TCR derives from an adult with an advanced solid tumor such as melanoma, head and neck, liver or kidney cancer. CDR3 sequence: CASSIDQPAGVYNEQFF. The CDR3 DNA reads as TGTGCCAGTAGTATAGATCAGCCAGCGGGGGTTTACAATGAGCAGTTCTTC.